The clone carrying this T cell receptor beta chain occurred a few times. The V and J ends lost 9 bases and 5 bases respectively, with 19 bases between them. This CDR3 has 14 amino acids. Germline assignment: CDR1 KGHDR and CDR2 SFDVKD. Enrollment of patients from Seattle took place during active infection, with longitudinal follow-up. The data were produced by immunoSEQ multiplex PCR, yet TCRdb's version contains in-frame clones alone and is incomplete. The sample yields around 300,000 clones, 75% to 90% seen once. This specimen belongs to a study of blood T cell repertoires in COVID-19. The source material was peripheral blood. The chain carries TRBV24-1 and TRBJ2-7; D is possibly TRBD1 (5 bases). This receptor was identified in a woman in her seventies with COVID-19, enrolled during active disease. CDR3 coding DNA: TGTGCCACCGGGGATGGGGCCCATGGGGACGAGCAGTACTTC. This gives the protein CATGDGAHGDEQYF.